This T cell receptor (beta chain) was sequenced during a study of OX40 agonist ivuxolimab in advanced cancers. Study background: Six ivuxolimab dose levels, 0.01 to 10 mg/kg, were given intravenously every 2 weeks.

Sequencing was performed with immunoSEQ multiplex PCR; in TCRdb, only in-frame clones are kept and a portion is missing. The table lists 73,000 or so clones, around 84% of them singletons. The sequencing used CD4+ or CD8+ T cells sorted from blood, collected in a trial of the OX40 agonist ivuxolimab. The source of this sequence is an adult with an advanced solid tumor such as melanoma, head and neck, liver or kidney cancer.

CDR3 region: CASSSAGNSGNTIYF. CDR3 sequence (DNA): TGTGCCAGTAGTAGCGCTGGAAACTCTGGAAACACCATATATTTT. The chain links TRBV19 to TRBJ1-3; no firm D call. The CDR3 covers 15 residues. Germline V gene sequence: CDR1 LNHDA, CDR2 SQIVND (reference sequence). Trimming left V 4 bases short and J 0 bases short, with 10 bases between.